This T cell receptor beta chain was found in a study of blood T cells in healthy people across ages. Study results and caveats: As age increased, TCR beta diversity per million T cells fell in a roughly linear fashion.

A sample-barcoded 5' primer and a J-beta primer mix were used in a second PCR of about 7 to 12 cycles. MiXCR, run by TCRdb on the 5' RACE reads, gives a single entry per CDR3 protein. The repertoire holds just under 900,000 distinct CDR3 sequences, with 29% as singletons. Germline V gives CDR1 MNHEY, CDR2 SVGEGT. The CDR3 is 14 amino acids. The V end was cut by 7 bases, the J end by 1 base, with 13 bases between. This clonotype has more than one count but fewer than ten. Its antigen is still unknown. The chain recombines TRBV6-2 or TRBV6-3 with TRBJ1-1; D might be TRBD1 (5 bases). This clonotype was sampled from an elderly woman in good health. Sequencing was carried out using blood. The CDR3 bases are TGTGCCAGCACTGTTATGAGGGGGAACACTGAAGCTTTCTTT. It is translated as CASTVMRGNTEAFF.